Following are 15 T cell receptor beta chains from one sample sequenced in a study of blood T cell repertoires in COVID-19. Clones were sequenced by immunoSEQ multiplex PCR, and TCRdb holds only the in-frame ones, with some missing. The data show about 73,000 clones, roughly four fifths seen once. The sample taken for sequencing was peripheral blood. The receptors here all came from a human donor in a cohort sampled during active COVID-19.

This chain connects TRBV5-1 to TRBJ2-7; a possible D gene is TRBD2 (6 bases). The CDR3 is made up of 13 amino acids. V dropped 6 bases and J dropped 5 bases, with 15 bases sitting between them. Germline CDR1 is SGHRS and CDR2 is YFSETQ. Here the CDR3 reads CASTLGTGDEQYF. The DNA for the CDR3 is TGCGCCAGCACCCTGGGGACTGGCGACGAGCAGTACTTC. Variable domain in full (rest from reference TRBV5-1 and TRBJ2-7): KAGVTQTPRYLIKTRGQQVTLSCSPISGHRSVSWYQQTPGQGLQFLFEYFSETQRNKGNFPGRFSGRQFSNSRSEMNVSTLELGDSALYLCASTLGTGDEQYFGPGTRLTVT.

The CDR3 is CASSETGGLENIQYF. The CDR3, as DNA: TGTGCCAGCAGTGAGACGGGGGGGCTTGAAAACATTCAGTACTTC. The chain recombines TRBV2 with TRBJ2-4; 8 bases map to TRBD2. The CDR3 spans 15 residues. Trimming removed 3 bases from V and 5 bases from J; junction bases left unmatched: 6. Germline-derived CDR1 and CDR2 are SNHLY and FYNNEI.

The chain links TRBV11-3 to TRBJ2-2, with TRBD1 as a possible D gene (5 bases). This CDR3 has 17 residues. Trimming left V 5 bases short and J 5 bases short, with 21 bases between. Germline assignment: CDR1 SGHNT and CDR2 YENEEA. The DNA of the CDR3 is TGTGCCAGCAGCCGGGCCTCGGGTTTAGGGGCGACCGGGGAGCTGTTTTTT. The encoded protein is CASSRASGLGATGELFF.

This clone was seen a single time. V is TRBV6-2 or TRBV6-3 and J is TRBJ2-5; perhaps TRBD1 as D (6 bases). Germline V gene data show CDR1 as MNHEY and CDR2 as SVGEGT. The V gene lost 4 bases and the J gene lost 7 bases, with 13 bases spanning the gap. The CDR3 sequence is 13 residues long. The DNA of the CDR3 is TGTGCCAGCAGTTCTGGGGGCCCGGGGACCCAGTACTTC. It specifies CASSSGGPGTQYF.

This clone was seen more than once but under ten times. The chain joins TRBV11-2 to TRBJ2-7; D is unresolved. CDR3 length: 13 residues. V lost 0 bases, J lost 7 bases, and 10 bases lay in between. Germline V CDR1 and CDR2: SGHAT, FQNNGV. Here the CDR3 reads CASSLDLSGEQYF. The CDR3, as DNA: TGTGCCAGCAGCTTAGACTTATCGGGTGAGCAGTACTTC.

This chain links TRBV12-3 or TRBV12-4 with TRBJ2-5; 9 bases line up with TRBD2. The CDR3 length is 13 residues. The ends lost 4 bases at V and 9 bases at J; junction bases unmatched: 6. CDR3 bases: TGTGCCAGCAGTTCAACTAGCGGGTCCCCCCAGTACTTC. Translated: CASSSTSGSPQYF.

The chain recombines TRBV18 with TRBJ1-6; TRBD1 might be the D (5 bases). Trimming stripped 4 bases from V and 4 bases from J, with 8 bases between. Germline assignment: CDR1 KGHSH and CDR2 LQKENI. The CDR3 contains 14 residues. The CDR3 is CASSQGQYNSPLHF. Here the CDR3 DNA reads TGTGCCAGCTCACAGGGGCAGTATAATTCACCCCTCCACTTT.

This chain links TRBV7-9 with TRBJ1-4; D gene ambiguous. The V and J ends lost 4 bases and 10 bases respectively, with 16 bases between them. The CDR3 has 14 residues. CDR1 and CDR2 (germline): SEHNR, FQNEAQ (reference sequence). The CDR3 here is CASSSSDREGKLFF. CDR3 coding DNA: TGTGCCAGCAGCTCATCGGACCGGGAGGGAAAACTGTTTTTT.

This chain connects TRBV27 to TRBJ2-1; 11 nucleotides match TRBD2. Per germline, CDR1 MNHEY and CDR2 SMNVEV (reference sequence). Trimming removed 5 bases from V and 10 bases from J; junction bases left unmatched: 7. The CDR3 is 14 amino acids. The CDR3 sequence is CASSQGLAAGEQFF. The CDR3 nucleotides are TGTGCCAGCAGTCAGGGACTAGCGGCGGGGGAGCAGTTCTTC.

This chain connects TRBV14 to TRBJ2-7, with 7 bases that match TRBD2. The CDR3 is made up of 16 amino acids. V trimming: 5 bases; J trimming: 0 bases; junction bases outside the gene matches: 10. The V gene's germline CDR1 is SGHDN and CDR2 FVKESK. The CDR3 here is CASSSWEGKSSYEQYF. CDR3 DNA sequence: TGTGCCAGCAGCTCCTGGGAGGGGAAGAGCTCCTACGAGCAGTACTTC.

CDR3 sequence reads: CASSAGVTSGQETQYF. The CDR3 DNA follows: TGTGCCAGCAGCGCGGGGGTGACTAGCGGGCAAGAGACCCAGTACTTC. V gene TRBV9 combines with J gene TRBJ2-5, with TRBD2 matching 10 bases. The length of the CDR3 is 16 residues. The trim removed 3 bases at V and 2 bases at J, leaving 7 bases unmatched. Germline V gene lookup returns CDR1 SGDLS and CDR2 YYNGEE.

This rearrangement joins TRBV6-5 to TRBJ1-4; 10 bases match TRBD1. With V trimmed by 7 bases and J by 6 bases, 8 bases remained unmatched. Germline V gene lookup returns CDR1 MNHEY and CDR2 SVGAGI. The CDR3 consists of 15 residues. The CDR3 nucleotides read TGTGCCAGCAAACACTCCGGGACAGGGGATGAAAAACTGTTTTTT. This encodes CASKHSGTGDEKLFF.

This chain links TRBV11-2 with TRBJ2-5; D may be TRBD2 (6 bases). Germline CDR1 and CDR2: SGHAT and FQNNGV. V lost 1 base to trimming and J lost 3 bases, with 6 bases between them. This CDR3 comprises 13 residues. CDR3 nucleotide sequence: TGTGCCAGCAGCTTAGGCGGGAAAGAGACCCAGTACTTC. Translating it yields CASSLGGKETQYF.

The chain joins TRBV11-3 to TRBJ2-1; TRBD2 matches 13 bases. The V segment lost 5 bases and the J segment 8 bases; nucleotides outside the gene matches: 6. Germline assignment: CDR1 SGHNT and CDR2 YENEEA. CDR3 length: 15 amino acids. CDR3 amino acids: CASSPRTSGGYEQFF. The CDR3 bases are TGTGCCAGCAGCCCTAGGACTAGCGGGGGCTATGAGCAGTTCTTC.

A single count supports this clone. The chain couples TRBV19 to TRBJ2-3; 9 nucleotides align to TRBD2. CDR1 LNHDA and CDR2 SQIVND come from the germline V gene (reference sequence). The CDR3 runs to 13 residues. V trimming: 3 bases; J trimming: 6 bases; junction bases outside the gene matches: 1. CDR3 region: CASSMAGGDTQYF. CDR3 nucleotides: TGTGCCAGTAGTATGGCGGGGGGGGATACGCAGTATTTT.